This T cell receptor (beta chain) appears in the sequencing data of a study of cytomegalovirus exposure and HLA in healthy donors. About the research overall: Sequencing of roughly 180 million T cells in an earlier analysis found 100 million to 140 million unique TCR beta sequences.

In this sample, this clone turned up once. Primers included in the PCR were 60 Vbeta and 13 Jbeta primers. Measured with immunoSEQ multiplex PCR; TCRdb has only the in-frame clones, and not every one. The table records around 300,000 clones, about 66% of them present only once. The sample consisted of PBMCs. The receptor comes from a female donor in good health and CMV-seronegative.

The CDR3 loop reads CSAGAAQYF. The CDR3 DNA reads as TGCAGTGCGGGGGCGGCGCAGTATTTT. The genes are TRBV20-1 and TRBJ2-3, with TRBD1 as a possible D gene (6 bases). The CDR3 length is 9 residues. Trimming pared 6 bases from V and 10 bases from J, leaving 8 bases between. Germline CDR1 and CDR2: DFQATT and SNEGSKA (reference sequence).